The 10 T cell receptor beta chains below all came from one sample that was sequenced in a study of CD8+CD57+ T cells in acquired aplastic anemia listed by TCRdb under 2018. The data were produced on an Illumina HiSeq 2000. Genomic DNA was used as template for profiling of TCR beta VDJ combinations and CDR3 sequences. Using fastp at Q25 and MiXCR, TCRdb reprocessed the public reads and kept productive beta chains. Every entry covers one CDR3 protein and lists the most common genes and DNA from its rows. For this sample the table gives under 250,000 distinct CDR3 sequences, of which about 44% were detected only once. Jointly, the top ten make up 7.8% of the sample. Expansion of CD8+CD57+ cells had been shown by flow cytometry in the patients chosen for sequencing. Sequenced input: sorted CD4+, CD8+, or CD8+CD57+ T cells (not recorded which) from PBMCs. The receptor set was obtained from a human donor with aplastic anemia.

The gene calls are TRBV29-1 and TRBJ1-1; 9 bases line up with TRBD1. Trimming removed 4 bases from V and 8 bases from J; junction bases left unmatched: 5. CDR1 and CDR2 from the germline V gene are SQVTM and ANQGSEA. CDR3 length equals 12 residues. As DNA, the CDR3 is TGCAGCGTTGGAAGGACAGGGGAAGAAGCTTTCTTT. It yields the protein CSVGRTGEEAFF.

Regarding this clonotype: With a much larger clone just one base away, this may be a read error. A read error is likely, as this CDR3 ends without the conserved phenylalanine or tryptophan. The chain has TRBV2 and TRBJ2-7; D tentatively fits TRBD1 or TRBD2 (5 bases each). V was cut by 5 bases and J by 2 bases, with 19 bases left in between. This CDR3 has 16 amino acids. Germline CDR1 is SNHLY and CDR2 is FYNNEI. The CDR3 region has the DNA TGTGCCAGCAGTCGCGTACCGGGACGGCACACCTACGAGCAGTACTCC. Translated, it gives CASSRVPGRHTYEQYS.

This sequence joins TRBV19 and TRBJ1-6; D is possibly TRBD1 (6 bases). Germline CDR1 and CDR2: LNHDA and SQIVND (reference sequence). Trimming removed 5 bases at V and 4 bases at J, with 12 bases between. There are 15 residues in the CDR3. The CDR3 nucleotides are TGTGCCAGTAGTTCCGAGACAGGATATAATTCACCCCTCCACTTT. This codes for CASSSETGYNSPLHF.

This clonotype was picked up many times. V and J are TRBV4-2 and TRBJ2-2; D call uncertain. Germline V gene lookup returns CDR1 LGHNA and CDR2 YNFKEQ. V gave up 1 base and J gave up 3 bases, with 12 bases separating them. The CDR3 length is 16 residues. CDR3 in amino acids: CASSQVDLTDTGELFF. The CDR3 coding sequence is TGTGCCAGCAGCCAAGTCGATCTGACGGACACCGGGGAGCTGTTTTTT.

The chain's CDR3 is CASSYSGDRNNYGYTF. The CDR3 DNA follows: TGTGCCAGCAGTTACTCTGGGGACAGGAATAACTATGGCTACACCTTC. The V call is TRBV6-1, the J call TRBJ1-2, with 8 bases matching TRBD1. Per germline, CDR1 MNHNS and CDR2 SASEGT. The CDR3 has 16 residues. V lost 5 bases and J lost 1; bases outside the gene matches: 9.

The chain recombines TRBV2 with TRBJ1-2, with 8 bases identical to TRBD1. Germline CDR1 is SNHLY and CDR2 is FYNNEI. CDR3 length: 13 amino acids. After removal of 5 bases from V and 5 bases from J, the junction contained 4 bases not matched to a gene. The CDR3: CASSFRTGYGYTF. The CDR3 DNA is TGTGCCAGCAGTTTTAGGACAGGGTATGGCTACACCTTC.

V is TRBV7-2 and J is TRBJ2-1, with 8 bases lining up with TRBD2. The CDR3 consists of 16 residues. V was pared by 4 bases and J by 7 bases, with 12 bases of the junction left unmatched. The germline V gene encodes CDR1 SGHTA and CDR2 FQGNSA. This CDR3 reads CASSSRGGTRGNEQFF. The CDR3, as DNA: TGTGCCAGCAGCTCGCGAGGAGGGACTAGGGGTAATGAGCAGTTCTTC.

This chain links TRBV7-9 with TRBJ2-2; possibly TRBD2 for D (5 bases). The CDR3 is made up of 17 amino acids. Germline V gives CDR1 SEHNR, CDR2 FQNEAQ (reference sequence). The ends were cut back, 5 bases at V and 5 bases at J, with 21 bases in the middle. CDR3 sequence (DNA): TGTGCCAGCAGCCACGGAGGAAGTCAGGCAGTGACCGGGGAGCTGTTTTTT. It codes for CASSHGGSQAVTGELFF.

There are many counts of this clonotype. The chain couples TRBV27 to TRBJ2-5; no clear D gene. The germline gives CDR1 MNHEY, CDR2 SMNVEV (reference sequence). The CDR3 consists of 11 residues. Trimming cost V 7 bases and J 5 bases, with 8 bases left between them. The CDR3 DNA follows: TGTGCCAGCATCCTGGGGGAGACCCAGTACTTC. Translated, it gives CASILGETQYF.

In this sample, this clonotype turned up many times. J is TRBJ2-1 and V is TRBV27, with 11 bases identical to TRBD2. Germline-derived CDR1 and CDR2 are MNHEY and SMNVEV (reference sequence). The J segment lost 6 bases and the V segment lost 5 bases, leaving 3 bases of the junction unmatched. The CDR3 spans 14 residues. CDR3: CASSPGLAGNEQFF. The CDR3 DNA reads as TGTGCCAGCAGTCCCGGACTAGCGGGCAATGAGCAGTTCTTC.